The T cell receptor beta chain described here comes from a study of blood T cell repertoires in COVID-19. Overall study: Specimens from acute and convalescent COVID-19 originated in the United States, Italy and Spain. PBMCs, B-cell-depleted T cells, or T cells were the source of the cDNA or gDNA that made up the material.

The CDR3 contains 14 residues. V was cut by 1 base and J by 7 bases, with 8 bases left in between. Germline V CDR1 and CDR2: MGHRA, YSYEKL. Under the authors' procedure: Amplifying reference gene primers gave estimates of nucleated cell counts. Method: immunoSEQ multiplex PCR; TCRdb's copy keeps in-frame clones and lacks some. That table gives V, J and clone size, and the DNA gave D and trimming. The table shows some 320,000 clones, with around 88% occurring only once. Concerning this clone itself: The sample has other DNA sequences that encode this CDR3 too.

Sequenced sample: peripheral blood. This sequence originates from a woman in her thirties who had recovered from COVID-19. V is TRBV4-1 and J is TRBJ1-6, with D possibly being TRBD1 (6 bases). CDR3 sequence reads: CASSQVGGNSPLHF. Here the CDR3 DNA reads TGCGCCAGCAGCCAAGTAGGGGGAAATTCACCCCTCCACTTT.